These 26 T cell receptor beta chains share one sample of origin, sequenced in a study of blood T cell repertoires in COVID-19. The repertoire was sequenced with immunoSEQ multiplex PCR; TCRdb's copy has only in-frame clones and lacks some. The repertoire holds around 500,000 clones, with approximately 85% as singletons. What was sequenced was peripheral blood. Receptors were obtained from a human donor in a cohort sampled during active COVID-19.

This chain joins TRBV30 and TRBJ1-1; D unresolved. In germline, CDR1 is GTSNPN, CDR2 SVGIG (reference sequence). V lost 2 bases to trimming and J lost 3 bases, with 10 bases between them. The CDR3 consists of 13 residues. The CDR3 DNA sequence: TGTGCCTGGAGTCCAGTACAAGACACTGAAGCTTTCTTT. The encoded protein is CAWSPVQDTEAFF.

A single count supports this clone. The rearrangement links TRBV3-1 (or the pseudogene TRBV3-2) to TRBJ2-7, with D perhaps matching TRBD1 (7 bases). CDR3 length: 13 residues. The germline V gene encodes CDR1 LGHDT and CDR2 YNNKEL (reference sequence). The ends were cut back, 5 bases at V and 6 bases at J, with 14 bases in the middle. The CDR3 loop is CASSTRQGGEQYF. For the CDR3, the DNA is TGTGCCAGCAGCACCCGACAGGGAGGCGAGCAGTACTTC.

This chain connects TRBV5-5 to TRBJ2-7; D is perhaps TRBD2 (5 bases). The germline CDR1 and CDR2 sequences are SGHKS and YYEKEE (reference sequence). With 4 bases removed from V and 4 bases from J, the gap between germline ends came to 9 bases. The CDR3 runs 12 residues. CDR3 loop: CASSHGMYEQYF. Written as DNA, the CDR3 is TGTGCCAGCAGCCACGGGATGTACGAGCAGTACTTC.

This clone was counted a single time. The J gene is TRBJ2-3, the V gene TRBV10-3; the D gene is possibly TRBD1 (5 bases). The CDR3 is 16 amino acids. CDR1 and CDR2 (germline): ENHRY, SYGVKD. V dropped 2 bases and J dropped 0 bases, with 12 bases sitting between them. CDR3 coding DNA: TGTGCCATCAGTGAGGGAACAGGAGCTAGCACAGATACGCAGTATTTT. Protein sequence: CAISEGTGASTDTQYF.

This clone was seen once. V gene TRBV3-1 (or the pseudogene TRBV3-2) combines with J gene TRBJ2-5, with 11 bases aligning to TRBD2. V lost 3 bases, J lost 2 bases, and 5 bases stayed unmatched. Germline V gene lookup returns CDR1 LGHDT and CDR2 YNNKEL (reference sequence). This CDR3 has 16 residues. As DNA, the CDR3 is TGTGCCAGCAGCCAGTTAGCGGGAGGGGCACAAGAGACCCAGTACTTC. Protein sequence: CASSQLAGGAQETQYF.

The CDR3 DNA sequence: TGTGCCTGGAGTGTTCCCGTAGGGACAGAACTCAACCAGCCCCAGCATTTT. Its translation is CAWSVPVGTELNQPQHF. The chain joins TRBV30 to TRBJ1-5, with 7 bases identical to TRBD1. CDR1 and CDR2 from the germline V gene are GTSNPN and SVGIG (reference sequence). CDR3 length equals 17 residues. J gave up 7 bases and V 0 bases, and 15 bases lay outside the gene matches.

The rearrangement uses TRBV18 and TRBJ1-1; 7 nucleotides agree with TRBD1. CDR3 size: 13 residues. V lost 3 bases, J lost 3 bases, and 1 base stayed unmatched. Germline lookup yields CDR1 KGHSH and CDR2 LQKENI. The CDR3 loop reads CASSPGTDTEAFF. DNA for the CDR3: TGTGCCAGCTCACCTGGGACAGACACTGAAGCTTTCTTT.

The gene calls are TRBV19 and TRBJ2-1; TRBD2 might be the D (5 bases). Trimming stripped 0 bases from V and 9 bases from J, with 12 bases between. The CDR3 has 14 residues. Germline values: CDR1 LNHDA, CDR2 SQIVND (reference sequence). For the CDR3, the DNA is TGTGCCAGTAGTATAGATCTGACGAGCGGTGAGCAGTTCTTC. This translates into CASSIDLTSGEQFF.

V and J are TRBV11-3 and TRBJ2-1; 10 bases line up with TRBD2. Germline V CDR1 and CDR2: SGHNT, YENEEA. Trimming removed 5 bases from V and 5 bases from J; junction bases left unmatched: 6. The CDR3 runs to 15 residues. CDR3 sequence: CASSRGLAGDNEQFF. CDR3 DNA sequence: TGTGCCAGCAGCCGCGGCCTAGCGGGAGACAATGAGCAGTTCTTC.

Written as DNA, the CDR3 is TGTGCCAGCAGCTCAGGCCCCCAGGGTATTTACACCGGGGAGCTGTTTTTT. This codes for CASSSGPQGIYTGELFF. V usage is TRBV3-1 (or the pseudogene TRBV3-2) and J usage is TRBJ2-2; D might be TRBD1 (5 bases). V was pared by 5 bases and J by 3 bases, with 19 bases between. CDR3 length: 17 residues. Germline CDR1 LGHDT, CDR2 YNNKEL (reference sequence).

The V call is TRBV6-5, the J call TRBJ1-2; D is ambiguous. The CDR3 spans 14 residues. Per the germline V gene, CDR1 is MNHEY and CDR2 is SVGAGI. Trimming shortened V by 5 bases and J by 7 bases, and 17 bases separated the two germline ends. For the CDR3, the DNA is TGTGCCAGCAGTCCCCTCGCCACAGTCGGTGGCTACACCTTC. Translation: CASSPLATVGGYTF.

V and J are TRBV4-1 and TRBJ1-3; D uncertain. The CDR3 runs to 14 residues. Germline lookup yields CDR1 MGHRA and CDR2 YSYEKL. Trimming left V 1 base short and J 0 bases short, with 4 bases between. This CDR3 is CASSQGNSGNTIYF. DNA for the CDR3: TGCGCCAGCAGCCAAGGTAACTCTGGAAACACCATATATTTT.

The genes are TRBV7-2 and TRBJ2-7; 7 nucleotides line up with TRBD2. The V segment lost 1 base and the J segment 6 bases; nucleotides outside the gene matches: 12. CDR1 is SGHTA and CDR2 is FQGNSA in the germline V gene. The CDR3 sequence is 16 residues long. The CDR3 DNA sequence: TGTGCCAGCAGCTTAGGGAGGGGAGCGGGGTTGGGCGAGCAGTACTTC. It encodes CASSLGRGAGLGEQYF. The whole variable domain, remainder taken from reference TRBV7-2 and TRBJ2-7, is GAGVSQSPSNKVTEKGKDVELRCDPISGHTALYWYRQSLGQGLEFLIYFQGNSAPDKSGLPSDRFSAERTGGSVSTLTIQRTQQEDSAVYLCASSLGRGAGLGEQYFGPGTRLTVT.

The V and J genes are TRBV7-9 and TRBJ1-4; D not certain. The germline V gene has CDR1 SEHNR and CDR2 FQNEAQ (reference sequence). This CDR3 is 11 amino acids long. Trimming cost V 3 bases and J 8 bases, with 4 bases left between them. CDR3 protein: CASSFEEKLFF. The DNA of the CDR3 is TGTGCCAGCAGCTTTGAGGAAAAACTGTTTTTT. Supplemented by reference TRBV7-9 and TRBJ1-4, the full variable domain reads DTGVSQNPRHKITKRGQNVTFRCDPISEHNRLYWYRQTLGQGPEFLTYFQNEAQLEKSRLLSDRFSAERPKGSFSTLEIQRTEQGDSAMYLCASSFEEKLFFGSGTQLSVL.

The chain has TRBV7-2 and TRBJ2-7, with a weak D call TRBD1 (6 bases). CDR1 and CDR2 (germline): SGHTA, FQGNSA. The CDR3 loop spans 14 amino acids. Trimming removed 7 bases at V and 4 bases at J, with 17 bases between. The CDR3 protein is CASILGKGGYEQYF. In nucleotides, the CDR3 is TGTGCCAGCATCCTTGGGAAAGGGGGTTACGAGCAGTACTTC.

As for this clone: Other DNA sequences in the sample encode the same CDR3. The chain couples TRBV7-2 to TRBJ1-2; TRBD1 might be the D (6 bases). Germline CDR1 is SGHTA and CDR2 is FQGNSA. The CDR3 extends over 13 amino acids. Trimming removed 5 bases from V and 4 bases from J, with 11 bases in between. DNA for the CDR3: TGTGCCAGCAGCCCCGGACAGTCCTATGGCTACACCTTC. Translated: CASSPGQSYGYTF.

As regards this clone: The junction shows a germline mismatch at one end, possibly a read error. The rearrangement joins TRBV6-5 to TRBJ1-1, with 9 bases fitting TRBD1. Germline loops: CDR1 MNHEY, CDR2 SVGAGI. CDR3 length equals 14 residues. CDR3 bases: TGTGCCAGCAGTAGGGGGACAGGGAACCCTGAAGCTTTCTTT. Translating it yields CASSRGTGNPEAFF.

The J gene is TRBJ1-1, the V gene TRBV7-6, with D uncertain. Germline V gene lookup returns CDR1 SGHVS and CDR2 FNYEAQ. The CDR3 consists of 15 residues. With 5 bases removed from V and 0 bases from J, the gap between germline ends came to 13 bases. The CDR3 DNA follows: TGTGCCAGCAGCCGTCTCGTACCTATGAACACTGAAGCTTTCTTT. This codes for CASSRLVPMNTEAFF.

The chain links TRBV7-9 to TRBJ2-1; 14 bases align to TRBD2. The length of the CDR3 is 18 residues. The V and J ends lost 1 base and 6 bases, in that order; junction bases with no gene match: 8. Germline CDR1 reads SEHNR; CDR2 reads FQNEAQ (reference sequence). CDR3 bases: TGTGCCAGCAGCTTAGGATCCGGGACTAGCGGGAGTCCCAATGAGCAGTTCTTC. Residues: CASSLGSGTSGSPNEQFF.

The V gene is TRBV6-5, the J gene TRBJ1-2; D might be TRBD1 (6 bases). The V gene's germline CDR1 is MNHEY and CDR2 SVGAGI. The V end was cut by 6 bases, the J end by 4 bases, with 18 bases between. The CDR3 loop spans 15 amino acids. As DNA, the CDR3 is TGTGCCAGCAGACCCGAACTTACAGGGAGCTATGGCTACACCTTC. Protein sequence: CASRPELTGSYGYTF.

This sequence joins TRBV5-1 and TRBJ2-2, with D perhaps TRBD1 (6 bases). The CDR3 covers 14 residues. V lost 9 bases, J lost 7 bases, and 19 bases lay in between. The germline V gene encodes CDR1 SGHRS and CDR2 YFSETQ. CDR3 nucleotides: TGCGCCACCACCCGGGACATAGAGGTCGGGGAGCTGTTTTTT. It yields the protein CATTRDIEVGELFF.

The chain recombines TRBV10-3 with TRBJ1-1; 9 bases line up with TRBD1. Germline CDR1 reads ENHRY; CDR2 reads SYGVKD. This CDR3 has 15 residues. J was trimmed by 5 bases and V by 10 bases; bases with no gene match: 14. The CDR3 reads CATGQGFFGRTEAFF. CDR3 sequence (DNA): TGTGCCACGGGACAGGGATTTTTCGGACGGACTGAAGCTTTCTTT.

The chain links TRBV7-2 to TRBJ2-6; 8 positions match TRBD1. V trimming: 2 bases; J trimming: 0 bases; junction bases outside the gene matches: 6. Germline V gene sequence: CDR1 SGHTA, CDR2 FQGNSA. The length of the CDR3 is 18 residues. The CDR3 nucleotides read TGTGCCAGCAGCTTATTTTCAACAGGGGGCTCTGGGGCCAACGTCCTGACTTTC. Protein sequence: CASSLFSTGGSGANVLTF.

V is TRBV4-3 and J is TRBJ2-1; TRBD2 matches at 12 bases. This CDR3 has 19 residues. Germline CDR1 and CDR2: LGHNA and YSLEER. V shed 0 bases and J 1 base; nucleotides not matched to a gene: 7. The CDR3 reads CASSQDPLLAGGSYNEQFF. The CDR3 coding sequence is TGCGCCAGCAGCCAAGATCCGTTACTAGCGGGAGGTTCCTACAATGAGCAGTTCTTC.

The rearrangement uses TRBV7-2 and TRBJ2-3; tentative D call: TRBD2 (6 bases). This CDR3 spans 14 amino acids. Germline V gene lookup returns CDR1 SGHTA and CDR2 FQGNSA. Trimming left V 3 bases short and J 4 bases short, with 11 bases between. The DNA of the CDR3 is TGTGCCAGCAGCTTGGGGGGAGCCCCAGATACGCAGTATTTT. Its translation is CASSLGGAPDTQYF.

V is TRBV14 and J is TRBJ1-2; TRBD1 aligns across 8 bases. Germline loops: CDR1 SGHDN, CDR2 FVKESK. CDR3 size: 15 residues. The ends lost 5 bases at V and 5 bases at J; junction bases unmatched: 10. The DNA for the CDR3 is TGTGCCAGCAGCTCGCAAGGGACAGGCCCATATGGCTACACCTTC. Protein sequence: CASSSQGTGPYGYTF. Supplemented by reference TRBV14 and TRBJ1-2, the full variable domain reads EAGVTQFPSHSVIEKGQTVTLRCDPISGHDNLYWYRRVMGKEIKFLLHFVKESKQDESGMPNNRFLAERTGGTYSTLKVQPAELEDSGVYFCASSSQGTGPYGYTFGSGTRLTVV.